This T cell receptor beta chain is drawn from a study of cytomegalovirus exposure and HLA in healthy donors. The table lists this clone with a count of one. PCR primers comprised 60 Vbeta and 13 Jbeta primers. Sequenced by immunoSEQ multiplex PCR; TCRdb stores in-frame clones only, minus some. The data hold 200,000 to 250,000 clones, with less than 80% observed a single time. This TCR was recovered from a girl aged 2-10 years in good health and CMV-seronegative. The sequencing input was PBMCs.

The CDR3 bases are TGTGCCAGCGGTTACAGGGGCGGCACAGATACGCAGTATTTT. This translates into CASGYRGGTDTQYF. The V and J genes are TRBV27 and TRBJ2-3, with 7 positions matching TRBD1. Germline V lookup: CDR1 MNHEY, CDR2 SMNVEV (reference sequence). With 8 bases clipped from V and 1 base from J, the junction kept 6 bases outside the gene matches. The CDR3 is 14 residues long.